This T cell receptor beta chain was observed in a study of blood T cells in healthy people across ages. A second PCR, run for roughly 6 to 11 cycles, used a sample-barcoded 5' primer plus a J-beta primer mix. All cDNA molecules were each tagged by a template-switch adaptor with 12 random nucleotides. TCRdb re-derived calls from the 5' RACE reads in MiXCR, one entry per CDR3 protein. In the table there are about 680,000 distinct CDR3 sequences, 45% to 50% of which are singletons. In terms of origin and age, donors were healthy Caucasian individuals from Russia aged about 6 to 90. It was ten milliliters of peripheral blood that were drawn from each donor. At least 5.5 micrograms of total RNA were extracted per sample. This clonotype has a handful of counts. Trimming pared 0 bases from V and 3 bases from J, leaving 9 bases between. This CDR3 is 14 amino acids long. Germline V gene sequence: CDR1 MNHEY, CDR2 SVGAGI.

The sequence was obtained from a woman aged 55-69 years in good health. The rearrangement uses TRBV6-5 and TRBJ2-7; D may be TRBD2 (5 bases). The sample was blood. The CDR3 region has the DNA TGTGCCAGCAGTTACTCCCCTAGCAGCTACGAGCAGTACTTC. Protein: CASSYSPSSYEQYF.